The 27 T cell receptor beta chains in this list originate from one sample, sequenced in a study of shared clonotypes between healthy human individuals. Libraries were prepared by immunoSEQ multiplex PCR; TCRdb keeps only in-frame clonotypes and omits some of them. Of about 1.1 million clones in the sample, about 80% were seen once. Sequenced material: memory CD4+ T cells from PBMCs. The subset here: CD45RA-negative fraction. The source of these receptors is a man younger than 30 in good health. Some clones in this sample may be carry-over from other donors' samples.

The chain links TRBV7-2 to TRBJ2-7; D perhaps matches TRBD2 (6 bases). The CDR3 has 16 residues. Deletions cut 1 base from V and 3 bases from J, with 16 bases between. Per germline, CDR1 SGHTA and CDR2 FQGNSA. The CDR3 reads CASSLGVGGVVYEQYF. In DNA, the CDR3 is TGTGCCAGCAGCTTAGGTGTCGGGGGAGTTGTCTACGAGCAGTACTTC.

There are a few counts of this clone. The V and J genes are TRBV28 and TRBJ1-1, with D unclear. CDR3 length: 13 amino acids. V shed 5 bases and J shed 4 bases, with 11 bases lying between them. Germline CDR1 is MDHEN and CDR2 is SYDVKM. CDR3 sequence (DNA): TGTGCCAGCAGTGATACAGCCATCACTGAAGCTTTCTTT. Its translation: CASSDTAITEAFF. The variable domain in full, with the rest retrieved from reference TRBV28 and TRBJ1-1, is DVKVTQSSRYLVKRTGEKVFLECVQDMDHENMFWYRQDPGLGLRLIYFSYDVKMKEKGDIPEGYSVSREKKERFSLILESASTNQTSMYLCASSDTAITEAFFGQGTRLTVV.

This clone turned up a few times. The chain employs TRBV5-1 and TRBJ2-7; a weak D match, TRBD1 (6 bases). The V and J ends lost 4 bases and 2 bases respectively, with 22 bases between them. Per germline, CDR1 SGHRS and CDR2 YFSETQ. The CDR3 runs to 17 residues. CDR3 DNA: TGCGCCAGCAGCCCGGACAGTTACCGGGACAACACCTACGAGCAGTACTTC. Amino acids: CASSPDSYRDNTYEQYF.

This chain links TRBV14 with TRBJ2-6; 8 bases agree with TRBD2. Germline assignment: CDR1 SGHDN and CDR2 FVKESK. This CDR3 has 19 residues. The ends lost 2 bases at V and 4 bases at J; junction bases unmatched: 13. CDR3 sequence reads: CASSQYRYSGRGGANVLTF. For the CDR3, the DNA is TGTGCCAGCAGCCAATATCGTTACAGCGGGAGAGGAGGGGCCAACGTCCTGACTTTC. Full variable domain (rest looked up from reference TRBV14 and TRBJ2-6): EAGVTQFPSHSVIEKGQTVTLRCDPISGHDNLYWYRRVMGKEIKFLLHFVKESKQDESGMPNNRFLAERTGGTYSTLKVQPAELEDSGVYFCASSQYRYSGRGGANVLTFGAGSRLTVL.

This clone has just a few counts. Other DNA sequences in the same sample also yield this CDR3. The chain employs TRBV19 and TRBJ1-1, with D possibly matching TRBD1 (6 bases). CDR1 is LNHDA, CDR2 SQIVND, per germline (reference sequence). Trimming removed 3 bases at V and 0 bases at J, with 8 bases between. The CDR3 has 14 amino acids. The CDR3 nucleotides read TGTGCCAGTAGTATTGGACAGTTGAACACTGAAGCTTTCTTT. This sequence encodes CASSIGQLNTEAFF.

This clone came up once. The CDR3 sequence: CASIEAGFGELFF. Here the CDR3 DNA reads TGTGCCAGCATAGAAGCGGGATTCGGGGAGCTGTTTTTT. The chain joins TRBV28 to TRBJ2-2, with TRBD2 matching 7 bases. Germline values: CDR1 MDHEN, CDR2 SYDVKM. The CDR3 consists of 13 residues. V was pared by 7 bases and J by 7 bases, with 6 bases of the junction left unmatched.

This clone was seen a handful of times. The chain links TRBV28 to TRBJ1-4, with 9 bases fitting TRBD1. The germline CDR1 and CDR2 sequences are MDHEN and SYDVKM. V shed 3 bases, J shed 2 bases, and the junction held 7 bases outside the gene matches. The CDR3 loop spans 17 amino acids. CDR3 protein: CASSFPGTGITNEKLFF. The CDR3 region has the DNA TGTGCCAGCAGTTTCCCCGGGACAGGGATTACTAATGAAAAACTGTTTTTT.

With regard to this clone: One base separates it from a far larger clone, so it is likely a read error. This chain links TRBV4-3 with TRBJ2-5, with D possibly matching TRBD1 (6 bases). Germline CDR1 is LGHNA and CDR2 is YSLEER. The CDR3 sequence is 16 residues long. V was trimmed by 0 bases and J by 5 bases, leaving 16 bases between them. The DNA for the CDR3 is TGCGCCAGCAGCCAAGAAGCCGTGACAGGCGGTGAGACCCAGTACTTC. Translation gives CASSQEAVTGGETQYF.

The chain is built from TRBV30 and TRBJ1-4, with D possibly TRBD1 on 6 matching bases. The V gene lost 0 bases and the J gene lost 0 bases, with 11 bases spanning the gap. Germline loops: CDR1 GTSNPN, CDR2 SVGIG (reference sequence). CDR3 length: 16 residues. CDR3 residues: CAWSVRGGTTNEKLFF. The CDR3 nucleotides are TGTGCCTGGAGTGTACGAGGGGGGACAACTAATGAAAAACTGTTTTTT.

This chain connects TRBV11-1 to TRBJ1-4, with D perhaps matching TRBD1 (5 bases). Germline V gene sequence: CDR1 SGHAT, CDR2 FQDESV (reference sequence). Deletions cut 6 bases from V and 3 bases from J, with 11 bases between. This CDR3 has 14 amino acids. The CDR3 loop is CASRTGSSNEKLFF. The CDR3 nucleotides read TGTGCCAGCAGAACAGGATCTTCTAATGAAAAACTGTTTTTT. Using reference TRBV11-1 and TRBJ1-4 for the parts outside the CDR3, the full variable domain is EAEVAQSPRYKITEKSQAVAFWCDPISGHATLYWYRQILGQGPELLVQFQDESVVDDSQLPKDRFSAERLKGVDSTLKIQPAELGDSAMYLCASRTGSSNEKLFFGSGTQLSVL.

This clone was counted only a few times. The V and J genes are TRBV9 and TRBJ1-1, with TRBD1 identical over 8 bases. The germline V gene encodes CDR1 SGDLS and CDR2 YYNGEE. The CDR3 contains 13 residues. J gave up 2 bases and V 8 bases, and 5 bases lay outside the gene matches. CDR3 DNA sequence: TGTGCCAGTGGACAGGGTGTTAACACTGAAGCTTTCTTT. It codes for CASGQGVNTEAFF.

This clone was counted ten times or more. This chain uses TRBV6-8 with TRBJ1-3, with D unclear. Germline values: CDR1 MNHGY, CDR2 SAAAGT. V lost 6 bases and J 0 bases, leaving 9 bases between the germline ends. This CDR3 is 14 amino acids long. DNA for the CDR3: TGTGCCAGCAGCCGGACGGCCTCTGGAAACACCATATATTTT. Its translation: CASSRTASGNTIYF.

Only one count was recorded for this clone. The chain is built from TRBV27 and TRBJ1-1, with 8 bases that match TRBD1. The CDR3 consists of 13 residues. CDR1 and CDR2 from the germline V gene are MNHEY and SMNVEV (reference sequence). V lost 2 bases, J lost 7 bases, and 3 bases stayed unmatched. Written as DNA, the CDR3 is TGTGCCAGCAGTTTACTCGACAGGGGTGAAGCTTTCTTT. It is translated as CASSLLDRGEAFF.

The table lists this clone with many counts. The rearrangement joins TRBV7-9 to TRBJ2-5; weak D call: TRBD2 (6 bases). Germline V gene sequence: CDR1 SEHNR, CDR2 FQNEAQ (reference sequence). Trimming stripped 5 bases from V and 0 bases from J, with 13 bases between. The CDR3 runs 15 residues. CDR3 amino acids: CASSPQSGYQETQYF. The CDR3 nucleotides read TGTGCCAGCAGCCCTCAAAGCGGGTACCAAGAGACCCAGTACTTC.

The gene calls are TRBV2 and TRBJ2-5; 7 bases are a match to TRBD1. V was clipped by 5 bases and J by 11 bases; unmatched bases: 5. The germline V gene encodes CDR1 SNHLY and CDR2 FYNNEI. The CDR3 spans 11 residues. CDR3 in amino acids: CASSIQGYQYF. Here the CDR3 DNA reads TGTGCCAGCAGTATACAGGGGTATCAGTACTTC.

To note about this clone: This sample also contains other DNA sequences that code for the same CDR3. The chain couples TRBV7-9 to TRBJ1-1; D ambiguous. V was shortened by 4 bases and J by 0 bases, with 6 bases between the two germline ends. Per the germline V gene, CDR1 is SEHNR and CDR2 is FQNEAQ (reference sequence). The CDR3 length is 13 residues. CDR3 amino acids: CASSSSLNTEAFF. CDR3 nucleotides: TGTGCCAGCAGCTCGTCCTTGAACACTGAAGCTTTCTTT.

A note on this clone: Compared with germline, one end of the junction differs, possibly owing to a read error. Other DNA sequences within the sample encode an identical CDR3. The rearrangement joins TRBV7-9 to TRBJ2-3; D is perhaps TRBD1 (6 bases). Germline V CDR1 and CDR2: SEHNR, FQNEAQ (reference sequence). The CDR3 is 16 amino acids. Here the CDR3 DNA reads TGTGCCAGCAGCTCATTCGACAGGTTTAGCACAGATACGCAATATTTT. Amino acids: CASSSFDRFSTDTQYF.

The CDR3 loop is CASSVDLEPYEQYF. DNA of the CDR3: TGTGCCAGCAGCGTAGATCTCGAGCCCTACGAGCAGTACTTC. This chain joins TRBV9 and TRBJ2-7; D gene unclear. The CDR3 contains 14 residues. V lost 0 bases to trimming and J lost 2 bases, with 9 bases between them. Germline-derived CDR1 and CDR2 are SGDLS and YYNGEE.

The chain is built from TRBV12-5 and TRBJ2-1; no reliable D call. The CDR3 consists of 13 residues. V shed 2 bases and J shed 3 bases, with 5 bases lying between them. Germline V lookup: CDR1 LGHNT, CDR2 FRNRAP. CDR3 DNA sequence: TGTGCTAGTGGTTTGACAAACTACAATGAGCAGTTCTTC. Amino acids: CASGLTNYNEQFF.

V usage is TRBV7-3 and J usage is TRBJ2-1; 11 bases align to TRBD2. The trim removed 5 bases at V and 4 bases at J, leaving 10 bases unmatched. CDR3 length: 17 residues. Germline lookup yields CDR1 SGHTA and CDR2 FQGTGA. For the CDR3, the DNA is TGTGCCAGCAGCCCCCTAGCGGGAGGAGGTGGATACAATGAGCAGTTCTTC. This gives the protein CASSPLAGGGGYNEQFF.

This sequence joins TRBV9 and TRBJ2-3, with 7 bases lining up with TRBD1. Germline V gene data show CDR1 as SGDLS and CDR2 as YYNGEE. The V segment lost 3 bases and the J segment 2 bases; nucleotides outside the gene matches: 6. The CDR3 loop spans 15 amino acids. In DNA, the CDR3 is TGTGCCAGCAGCGACGGGACAGCACACACAGATACGCAGTATTTT. It encodes CASSDGTAHTDTQYF.

The chain couples TRBV7-9 to TRBJ1-2; TRBD1 agrees at 9 bases. Unmatched junction bases numbered 5, after V lost 5 bases and J lost 7 bases. The V gene's germline CDR1 is SEHNR and CDR2 FQNEAQ (reference sequence). This CDR3 region has 13 residues. The CDR3 region has the DNA TGTGCCAGCAGCGCGACAGGGGGTGGTGGCTACACCTTC. Translating gives CASSATGGGGYTF.

This chain links TRBV25-1 with TRBJ1-5; D perhaps matches TRBD1 (6 bases). Germline CDR1 reads MGHDK; CDR2 reads SYGVNS. This CDR3 spans 16 amino acids. V shed 3 bases and J shed 0 bases, with 12 bases lying between them. The DNA for the CDR3 is TGTGCCAGCAGTGATGTGGGGGCTGATAGCAATCAGCCCCAGCATTTT. Its translation is CASSDVGADSNQPQHF.

This chain joins TRBV6-5 and TRBJ2-3, with 7 bases fitting TRBD1. The CDR3 extends over 12 amino acids. J lost 9 bases, V lost 5 bases, and 5 bases had no gene match. Germline V gene data show CDR1 as MNHEY and CDR2 as SVGAGI. The CDR3 DNA sequence: TGTGCCAGCAGTGGAGACAGGGAGACGCAGTATTTT. As protein: CASSGDRETQYF.

The chain joins TRBV27 to TRBJ2-7; D might be TRBD1 or TRBD2, each matching 5 bases. Trimming cost V 0 bases and J 10 bases, with 16 bases left between them. Germline V gives CDR1 MNHEY, CDR2 SMNVEV (reference sequence). CDR3 length: 14 residues. DNA of the CDR3: TGTGCCAGCAGTTTATCGGGTAGGGGACGGGCACAGTACTTC. It translates to CASSLSGRGRAQYF.

On this clone: The sample holds other DNA sequences that translate to the same CDR3. This rearrangement joins TRBV6-6 to TRBJ2-6; no clear D gene. The CDR3 extends over 16 amino acids. V lost 2 bases to trimming and J lost 0 bases, with 8 bases between them. The germline V gene has CDR1 MNHNY and CDR2 SVGAGI (reference sequence). For the CDR3, the DNA is TGTGCCAGCAGTTACCTGGGAAGCTCTGGGGCCAACGTCCTGACTTTC. Amino acids: CASSYLGSSGANVLTF.

This clone appeared a few times. The chain uses TRBV4-3 and TRBJ2-3; 7 bases map to TRBD2. The CDR3 is 17 residues long. The germline gives CDR1 LGHNA, CDR2 YSLEER. J was trimmed by 1 base and V by 0 bases; bases with no gene match: 7. The DNA for the CDR3 is TGCGCCAGCAGCCAAGACGGCGGGAGTATAGGCACAGATACGCAGTATTTT. Its protein product is CASSQDGGSIGTDTQYF.